These T cell receptor beta chains were read from a single sample in a study of shared clonotypes between healthy human individuals. Clones were read by immunoSEQ multiplex PCR, and TCRdb kept only the in-frame ones, dropping some. The sample carries 2 million to 2.5 million clones, 92% recorded once. Sequencing was carried out using naive CD4+ T cells from PBMCs. These receptors all stem from a young man in good health. Some clones in this sample may be carry-over from other donors' samples. CDR3s include the opening cysteine and the closing phenylalanine or tryptophan. Each record gives: J gene, V gene, clone size, CDR3 protein. Clone size is not always given. Where it is, it says once, few, many or a class for expanded clones.

j_call: TRBJ1-1; v_call: TRBV6-5; clone_size: .; cdr3_aa: CASSPPRSRAEAFF
j_call: TRBJ1-2; v_call: TRBV2; clone_size: .; cdr3_aa: CASSERGPGYTF
j_call: TRBJ1-1; v_call: TRBV10-3; clone_size: few; cdr3_aa: CASRRQDTNTEAFF
j_call: TRBJ1-1; v_call: TRBV18; clone_size: .; cdr3_aa: CASSTGYSTEAFF
j_call: TRBJ2-1; v_call: TRBV6-6; clone_size: .; cdr3_aa: CASSQERRRYNEQFF
j_call: TRBJ2-1; v_call: TRBV4-2; clone_size: .; cdr3_aa: CASSQDRGGVIYNEQFF
j_call: TRBJ1-5; v_call: TRBV6-1; clone_size: .; cdr3_aa: CASSEGTVAVGQPQHF
j_call: TRBJ2-5; v_call: TRBV2; clone_size: once; cdr3_aa: CASRVEETQYF
j_call: TRBJ2-7; v_call: TRBV6-5; clone_size: .; cdr3_aa: CASSYVGGRYEQYF
j_call: TRBJ2-1; v_call: TRBV5-1; clone_size: .; cdr3_aa: CASSFTGGAGNEQFF
j_call: TRBJ2-7; v_call: TRBV27; clone_size: .; cdr3_aa: CASRKQGGEQYF
j_call: TRBJ1-2; v_call: TRBV28; clone_size: .; cdr3_aa: CASRMNNRVFGYTF
j_call: TRBJ1-1; v_call: TRBV9; clone_size: .; cdr3_aa: CASSVPPMNTEAFF
j_call: TRBJ2-7; v_call: TRBV18; clone_size: .; cdr3_aa: CASSPLLSSYEQYF
j_call: TRBJ1-5; v_call: TRBV6-5; clone_size: .; cdr3_aa: CASSYAGPLSNQPQHF
j_call: TRBJ1-2; v_call: TRBV6-6; clone_size: .; cdr3_aa: CASSPSGGGRYGYTF
j_call: TRBJ1-2; v_call: TRBV27; clone_size: .; cdr3_aa: CASSLELLGTGLNGYTF
j_call: TRBJ2-7; v_call: TRBV30; clone_size: .; cdr3_aa: CAWSVGPGGSRGEQYF
j_call: TRBJ1-5; v_call: TRBV28; clone_size: .; cdr3_aa: CASSLRLVQPQHF
j_call: TRBJ2-3; v_call: TRBV4-3; clone_size: once; cdr3_aa: CASSQLGGTQYF
j_call: TRBJ2-3; v_call: TRBV10-2; clone_size: .; cdr3_aa: CASPRTAMNTQYF
j_call: TRBJ1-3; v_call: TRBV6-6; clone_size: .; cdr3_aa: CASSPKNTIYF
j_call: TRBJ2-1; v_call: TRBV5-6; clone_size: .; cdr3_aa: CASSKPRDRGLNEQFF
j_call: TRBJ2-7; v_call: TRBV5-4; clone_size: .; cdr3_aa: CASSYRLAGAYEQYF
j_call: TRBJ1-5; v_call: TRBV15; clone_size: .; cdr3_aa: CATSRTGDQPQHF
j_call: TRBJ2-1; v_call: TRBV11-2; clone_size: .; cdr3_aa: CASSYRGYNEQFF
j_call: TRBJ2-7; v_call: TRBV9; clone_size: .; cdr3_aa: CASSVGLAANYEQYF
j_call: TRBJ1-5; v_call: TRBV5-5; clone_size: .; cdr3_aa: CASSSTGTHSNQPQHF
j_call: TRBJ2-2; v_call: TRBV6-1; clone_size: .; cdr3_aa: CASRDRGYTGELFF
j_call: TRBJ2-5; v_call: TRBV5-4; clone_size: .; cdr3_aa: CASSFQALQETQYF
j_call: TRBJ2-5; v_call: TRBV5-1; clone_size: .; cdr3_aa: CASSPQGQGGKETQYF
j_call: TRBJ2-7; v_call: TRBV11-3; clone_size: .; cdr3_aa: CASSLDGQSPYF
j_call: TRBJ2-1; v_call: TRBV11-2; clone_size: .; cdr3_aa: CASSLRTSGRVWSYNEQFF
j_call: TRBJ2-4; v_call: TRBV5-6; clone_size: once; cdr3_aa: CASSSVGAKNIQYF
j_call: TRBJ1-1; v_call: TRBV29-1; clone_size: .; cdr3_aa: CSVGSLQANTEAFF
j_call: TRBJ1-3; v_call: TRBV4-3; clone_size: once; cdr3_aa: CASSQDRSSHSGNTIYF
j_call: TRBJ1-5; v_call: TRBV4-1; clone_size: .; cdr3_aa: CASSQFFGGMPQHF
j_call: TRBJ2-2; v_call: TRBV9; clone_size: .; cdr3_aa: CASSVVIDGGGELFF
j_call: TRBJ1-2; v_call: TRBV7-9; clone_size: .; cdr3_aa: CASSEGDRGGYTF
j_call: TRBJ2-1; v_call: TRBV29-1; clone_size: .; cdr3_aa: CSVVNPGQGYNEQFF
j_call: TRBJ1-1; v_call: TRBV5-6; clone_size: .; cdr3_aa: CASSLRVGTEAFF
j_call: TRBJ1-1; v_call: TRBV5-1; clone_size: once; cdr3_aa: CASTGGTEAFF
j_call: TRBJ2-7; v_call: TRBV5-1; clone_size: .; cdr3_aa: CASSLGRQGSFSEQYF
j_call: TRBJ2-5; v_call: TRBV10-3; clone_size: .; cdr3_aa: CAISARARQETQYF
j_call: TRBJ2-7; v_call: TRBV6-5; clone_size: .; cdr3_aa: CASRKPGTYEQYF
j_call: TRBJ2-2; v_call: TRBV28; clone_size: .; cdr3_aa: CASSFGQGGPGELFF
j_call: TRBJ2-1; v_call: TRBV28; clone_size: .; cdr3_aa: CASGTSGIGGQFF
j_call: TRBJ2-3; v_call: TRBV7-3; clone_size: .; cdr3_aa: CASSKSLGTDTQYF